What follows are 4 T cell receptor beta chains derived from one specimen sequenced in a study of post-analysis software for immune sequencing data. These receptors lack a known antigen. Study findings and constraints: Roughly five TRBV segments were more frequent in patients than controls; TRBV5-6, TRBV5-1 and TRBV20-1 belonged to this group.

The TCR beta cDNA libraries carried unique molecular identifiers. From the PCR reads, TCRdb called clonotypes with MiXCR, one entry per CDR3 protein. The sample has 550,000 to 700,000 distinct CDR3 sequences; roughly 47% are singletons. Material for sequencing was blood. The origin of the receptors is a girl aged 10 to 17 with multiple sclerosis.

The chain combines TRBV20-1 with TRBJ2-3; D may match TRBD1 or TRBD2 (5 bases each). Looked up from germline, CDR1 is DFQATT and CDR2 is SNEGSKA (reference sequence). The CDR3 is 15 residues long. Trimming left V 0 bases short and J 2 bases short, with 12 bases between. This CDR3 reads CSAREGASPTDTQYF. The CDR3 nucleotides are TGCAGTGCTAGAGAAGGGGCTAGCCCCACAGATACGCAGTATTTT.

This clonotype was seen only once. The CDR3 reads CASREGDYEQYF. CDR3 nucleotide sequence: TGTGCCAGCCGGGAGGGGGACTACGAGCAGTACTTC. V usage is TRBV12-3 or TRBV12-4 and J usage is TRBJ2-7, with 8 bases lining up with TRBD2. The CDR3 sequence is 12 residues long. Trimming at V came to 8 bases and at J to 3 bases, leaving 3 bases not matched to a gene.

CDR3 in amino acids: CASSIDPGHRAFF. CDR3 bases: TGTGCCAGTAGTATCGATCCGGGACATAGGGCTTTCTTT. The chain links TRBV19 to TRBJ1-1; TRBD1 is a possible D gene (6 bases). This CDR3 is 13 amino acids long. The germline V gene encodes CDR1 LNHDA and CDR2 SQIVND (reference sequence). The V and J ends lost 3 bases and 11 bases respectively, with 16 bases between them.

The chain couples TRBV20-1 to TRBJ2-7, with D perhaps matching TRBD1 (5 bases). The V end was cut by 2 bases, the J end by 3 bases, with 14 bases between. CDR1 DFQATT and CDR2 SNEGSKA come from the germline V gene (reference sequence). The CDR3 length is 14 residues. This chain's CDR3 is CSARKLLQGYEQYF. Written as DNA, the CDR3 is TGCAGTGCTAGAAAGCTCCTTCAGGGCTACGAGCAGTACTTC.